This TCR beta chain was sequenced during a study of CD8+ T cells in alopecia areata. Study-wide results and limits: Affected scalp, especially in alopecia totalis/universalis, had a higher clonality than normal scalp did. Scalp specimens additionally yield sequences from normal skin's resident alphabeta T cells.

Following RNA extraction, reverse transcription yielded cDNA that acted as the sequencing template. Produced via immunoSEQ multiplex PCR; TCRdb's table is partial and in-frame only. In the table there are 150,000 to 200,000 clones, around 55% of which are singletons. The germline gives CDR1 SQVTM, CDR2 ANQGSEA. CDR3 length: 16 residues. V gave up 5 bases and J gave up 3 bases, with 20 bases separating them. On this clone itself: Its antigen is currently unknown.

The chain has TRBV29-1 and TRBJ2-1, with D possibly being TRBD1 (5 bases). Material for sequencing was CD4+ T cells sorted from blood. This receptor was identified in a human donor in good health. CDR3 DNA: TGCAGCGTTTATCGTTCGGGCGACAGAAACTACAATGAGCAGTTCTTC. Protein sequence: CSVYRSGDRNYNEQFF.